The TCR beta chain described here comes from a study of shared clonotypes between healthy human individuals. Findings and caveats of the study: Clonotypes that were shared across four donors made up about 5.1% of naive CD4 clonotypes.

In germline, CDR1 is SGHAT, CDR2 FQNNGV. The CDR3 is made up of 14 amino acids. Trimming shortened V by 5 bases and J by 5 bases, and 16 bases separated the two germline ends. The table came from immunoSEQ multiplex PCR; TCRdb's copy has only in-frame clones and leaves some out. The table lists 2 million to 3 million clones, more than 85% of them singletons. For this clone: Its cognate antigen is unknown.

The sequence was obtained from a man younger than 30 in good health. Some clones in this sample may be carry-over from other donors' samples. What was sequenced was naive CD4+ T cells from PBMCs. Sample subset: CD45RA+ positively selected. The chain uses TRBV11-2 and TRBJ2-7; D is perhaps TRBD2 (5 bases). CDR3 DNA: TGTGCCAGCAGCCGCCAGGACGGGATAAACGAGCAGTACTTC. It yields the protein CASSRQDGINEQYF.